This TCR beta chain was sequenced in a study of cytomegalovirus exposure and HLA in healthy donors. The donors were in the 120-subject validation cohort, distinct from the roughly 600-subject first cohort. This clone was counted once. What it binds is unknown. Findings and caveats of the study: Using the classifier, cytomegalovirus status was reportedly diagnosed with high specificity and sensitivity. Most TCRs appeared rarely, but some public TCRs recurred in many donors. The authors listed some 160 TCR beta chains as cytomegalovirus-associated.

The CDR3 extends over 13 amino acids. CDR1 and CDR2 (germline): SGHAT, FQNNGV. Between the trimmed V and J ends, which lost 5 bases and 1 base, there was a span of 8 bases. Assay used: immunoSEQ multiplex PCR; TCRdb lists only in-frame clones, some missing. The repertoire holds roughly 130,000 clones, with 86% as singletons. Sequences were obtained from PBMCs. The V call is TRBV11-2, the J call TRBJ1-1; D gene ambiguous. This TCR derives from a man younger than 30 in good health and CMV-seronegative. The CDR3 reads CASSPTANTEAFF. The CDR3 DNA reads as TGTGCCAGCAGCCCGACTGCGAACACTGAAGCTTTCTTT.